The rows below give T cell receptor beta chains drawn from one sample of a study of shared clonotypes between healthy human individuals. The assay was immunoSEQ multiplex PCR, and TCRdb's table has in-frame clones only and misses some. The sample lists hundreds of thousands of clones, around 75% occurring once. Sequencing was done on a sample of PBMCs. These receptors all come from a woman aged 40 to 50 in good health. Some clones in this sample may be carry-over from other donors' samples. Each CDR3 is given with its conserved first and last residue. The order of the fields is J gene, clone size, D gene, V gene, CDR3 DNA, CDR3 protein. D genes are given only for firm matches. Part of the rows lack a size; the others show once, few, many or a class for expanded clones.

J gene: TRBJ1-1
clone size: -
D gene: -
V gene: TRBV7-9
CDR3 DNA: TGTGCCAGCAGCCCCCGACGGGGAGTAGCGGGGTTGAACACTGAAGCTTTCTTT
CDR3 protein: CASSPRRGVAGLNTEAFF

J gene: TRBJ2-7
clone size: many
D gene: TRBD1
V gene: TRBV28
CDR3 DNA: TGTGCCAGCAGAGCAAGGACAGGGGCCTACGAGCAGTACTTC
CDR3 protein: CASRARTGAYEQYF

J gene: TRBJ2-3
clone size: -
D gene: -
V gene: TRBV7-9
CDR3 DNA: TGTGCCAGCAGCCCCGGGGTGGGAGAAGTAGATACGCAGTATTTT
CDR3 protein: CASSPGVGEVDTQYF

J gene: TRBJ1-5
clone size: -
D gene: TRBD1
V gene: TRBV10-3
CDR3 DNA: TGTGCCATCAGTGAGGGGACAGCTAGCAATCAGCCCCAGCATTTT
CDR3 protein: CAISEGTASNQPQHF

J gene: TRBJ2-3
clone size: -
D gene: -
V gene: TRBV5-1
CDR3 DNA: TGCGCCAGCACTGACTCTTTTAGCACAGATACGCAGTATTTT
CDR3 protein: CASTDSFSTDTQYF

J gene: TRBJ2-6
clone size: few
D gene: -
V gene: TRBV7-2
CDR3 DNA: TGTGCCAGCAGCTTAGTAGGTGGGGCCAACGTCCTGACTTTC
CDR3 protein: CASSLVGGANVLTF

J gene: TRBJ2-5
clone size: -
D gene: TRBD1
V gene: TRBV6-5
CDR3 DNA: TGTGCCAGCAGCCGCGACAGGGGGCATGGTGAGTACTTC
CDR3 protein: CASSRDRGHGEYF

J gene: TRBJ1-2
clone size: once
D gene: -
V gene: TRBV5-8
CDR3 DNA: TGTGCCAGCAGCTTGGGGACAGCTAACTATGGCTACACCTTC
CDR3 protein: CASSLGTANYGYTF

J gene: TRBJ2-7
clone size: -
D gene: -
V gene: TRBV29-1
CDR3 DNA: TGCAGCGTGTCATACGAGTACGAGCAGTACTTC
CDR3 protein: CSVSYEYEQYF

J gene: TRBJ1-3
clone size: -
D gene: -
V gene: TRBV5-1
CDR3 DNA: TGCGCCAGCAGCTTGAGTCCAGGGTCTGGAAACACCATATATTTT
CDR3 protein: CASSLSPGSGNTIYF

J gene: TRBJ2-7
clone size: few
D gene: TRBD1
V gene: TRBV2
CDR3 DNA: TGTGCCAGCAGTGTGGGACAGGGATTGTACTTC
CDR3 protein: CASSVGQGLYF

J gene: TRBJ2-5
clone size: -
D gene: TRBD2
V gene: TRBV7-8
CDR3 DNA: TGTGCCAGCATGCCGGGGGGAGAAGAGACCCAGTACTTC
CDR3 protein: CASMPGGEETQYF

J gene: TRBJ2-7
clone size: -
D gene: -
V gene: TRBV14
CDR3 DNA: TGTGCCAGCAGCCAAGTTGACGGGGTGGGCGAGCAGTACTTC
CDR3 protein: CASSQVDGVGEQYF

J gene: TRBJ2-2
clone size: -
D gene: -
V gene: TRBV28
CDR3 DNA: TGTGCCAGCACCCAGGTGGCTCTCTCGAACACCGGGGAGCTGTTTTTT
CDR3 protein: CASTQVALSNTGELFF

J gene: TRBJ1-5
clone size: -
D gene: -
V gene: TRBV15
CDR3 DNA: TGTGCCACCAGCAGGGGGCAGAACAATCAGCCCCAGCATTTT
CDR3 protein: CATSRGQNNQPQHF

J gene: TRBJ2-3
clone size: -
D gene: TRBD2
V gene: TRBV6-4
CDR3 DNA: TGTGCCAGCAGTGTCGAAGCGGGAAGTGCAGATACGCAGTATTTT
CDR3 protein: CASSVEAGSADTQYF

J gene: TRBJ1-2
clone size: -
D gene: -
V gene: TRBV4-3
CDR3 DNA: TGCGCCAGCAGCCAAGAATACAGACTGATCGGTTATGGCTACACCTTC
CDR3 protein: CASSQEYRLIGYGYTF

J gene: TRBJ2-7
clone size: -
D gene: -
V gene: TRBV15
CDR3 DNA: TGTGCCACCAGGATGGGGGCGGATTCCTACGAGCAGTACTTC
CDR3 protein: CATRMGADSYEQYF

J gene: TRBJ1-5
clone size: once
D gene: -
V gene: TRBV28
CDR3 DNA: TGTGCCAGCAGTTCATCCGGGACCCCTGAGCCCCAGCATTTT
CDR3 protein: CASSSSGTPEPQHF

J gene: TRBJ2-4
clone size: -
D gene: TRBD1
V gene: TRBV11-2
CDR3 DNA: TGTGCCAGCAGCCGAACAGGGGGTAATATTGGTAACATTCAGTACTTC
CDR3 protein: CASSRTGGNIGNIQYF

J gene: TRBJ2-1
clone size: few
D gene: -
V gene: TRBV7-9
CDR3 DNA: TGTGCCAGCAGCTTATTAGACAATGAGCAGTTCTTC
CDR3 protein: CASSLLDNEQFF

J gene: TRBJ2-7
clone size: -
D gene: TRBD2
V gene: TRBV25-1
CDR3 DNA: TGTGCCAGCAGTGACGATACTAGCGGGACCGTCTACGAGCAGTACTTC
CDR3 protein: CASSDDTSGTVYEQYF

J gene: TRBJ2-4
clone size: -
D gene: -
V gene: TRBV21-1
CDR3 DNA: TGTGCCAGCAGTCGGATACTACAGCAAAGAAAAAACATTCAGTACTTC
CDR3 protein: CASSRILQQRKNIQYF

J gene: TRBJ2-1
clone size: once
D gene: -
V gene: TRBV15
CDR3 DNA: TGTGCCACCAGCAGAGATACGGATGAGCAGTTCTTC
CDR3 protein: CATSRDTDEQFF

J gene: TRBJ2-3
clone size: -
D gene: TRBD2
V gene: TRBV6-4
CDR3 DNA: TGTGCCAGCAGGCAGACAGCGGGGGTCACAGATACGCAGTATTTT
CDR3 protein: CASRQTAGVTDTQYF

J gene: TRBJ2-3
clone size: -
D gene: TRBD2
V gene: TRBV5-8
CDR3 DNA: TGTGCCAGCAGCTTGAGACTAGCGGGAGATACGCAGTATTTT
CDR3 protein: CASSLRLAGDTQYF

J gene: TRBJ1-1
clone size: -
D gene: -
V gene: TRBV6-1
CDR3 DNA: TGTGCCAGCAGTGAAGCGTCGGGCCGCGAAGCTTTCTTT
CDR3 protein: CASSEASGREAFF

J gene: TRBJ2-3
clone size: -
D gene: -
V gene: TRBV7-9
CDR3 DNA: TGTGCCGGGGAGGAGCTAGCCCCCGAGGGGAGCACAGATACGCAGTATTTT
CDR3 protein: CAGEELAPEGSTDTQYF

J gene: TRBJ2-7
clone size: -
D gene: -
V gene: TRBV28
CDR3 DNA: TGTGCCAGCAGCAAAGCCCAAGGGGGCGAGCAGTACTTC
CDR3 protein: CASSKAQGGEQYF